The T cell receptor beta chain described here comes from a study of blood T cell repertoires in COVID-19. Methods used by the authors: How many nucleated cells were present was estimated from reference gene primer amplification. Measured with immunoSEQ multiplex PCR; TCRdb has only the in-frame clones, and not every one. V, J and clone size were drawn from that table, and D and trimming were deduced from the DNA. The profile shows 150,000 or so clones, 86% of them singletons. As to this clone: Other DNA sequences in the same sample also yield this CDR3.

The source of this sequence is a man aged 55 to 69 with acute or convalescent COVID-19. Material for sequencing was peripheral blood.

The CDR3 region is CASSLAGANTGELFF. The CDR3 coding sequence is TGCGCCAGCAGCTTAGCGGGGGCAAACACCGGGGAGCTGTTTTTT. J is TRBJ2-2 and V is TRBV5-1, with 8 bases that match TRBD2. The CDR3 extends over 15 amino acids. V shed 2 bases and J 2 bases; nucleotides not matched to a gene: 2. Germline V gives CDR1 SGHRS, CDR2 YFSETQ.